The T cell receptor (beta chain) under discussion was sequenced for a study of beta chain features in type 1 diabetes. Overall study: Investigators examined 85 million to 110 million sorted cells across all samples. Study-wide results and caveats: Among all four CD4+ subsets, Type 1 diabetes patients had TCRB CDR3s that were moderately but significantly shorter.

Germline lookup yields CDR1 SGHNT and CDR2 YYREEE (reference sequence). The CDR3 spans 14 residues. V lost 0 bases to trimming and J lost 7 bases, with 14 bases between them. Expressed TCRB transcripts got sequenced, as all isolated RNA was reverse transcribed. Produced via immunoSEQ multiplex PCR; TCRdb's table is partial and in-frame only. The profile shows 160,000 or so clones, approximately 8.4% of them singletons. This clone was counted between two and nine times. Its specificity is unknown. Input material: central memory CD4+ T cells from blood. V gene TRBV5-4 combines with J gene TRBJ2-7; D is undetermined. This TCR was sampled from a woman younger than 35 in good health. Here the CDR3 reads CASSLAAAPREQYF. The CDR3 DNA reads TGTGCCAGCAGCTTGGCCGCGGCTCCGAGGGAGCAGTACTTC. Using reference TRBV5-4 and TRBJ2-7 for the parts outside the CDR3, the full variable domain is ETGVTQSPTHLIKTRGQQVTLRCSSQSGHNTVSWYQQALGQGPQFIFQYYREEENGRGNFPPRFSGLQFPNYSSELNVNALELDDSALYLCASSLAAAPREQYFGPGTRLTVT.